This TCR beta chain was documented in a study of regulatory T cells in long-lasting Graves disease. This clonotype has a handful of counts. Antigen unknown. Indicated time point: persistent/refractory GD, antithyroid drugs over 5 years with positive TRAb. Construction of the TCR library relied on RNA isolated from PBMCs. CDR3 regions were amplified by Arm-PCR using iRepertoire HTBI primers to build TCR beta libraries. The authors' processing: Across the samples, identification revealed 60 to 75 TRBV and 11 to 15 TRBJ segments. TCRdb re-derived calls from the multiplex PCR reads in MiXCR, one entry per CDR3 protein. TCRdb's processing, not the authors', yielded these V and J calls. Found here are 500,000 to 800,000 distinct CDR3 sequences, 25% to 35% of them singletons; the top ten hold about two fifths. The CDR3 consists of 17 residues. The germline CDR1 and CDR2 sequences are SGHDN and FVKESK. Trimming cost V 0 bases and J 5 bases, with 16 bases left between them.

Study-wide findings and caveats: Graves' patients with persistent disease showed TCR diversity lower than patients newly diagnosed. Persistent patients shared some 2,500 public clonotypes among themselves. Newly diagnosed patients shared fewer, at about 890. It was in persistent disease that TRBV28, TRBJ1-2 and TRBJ2-5 were favored.

The specimen comprised peripheral blood mononuclear cells (PBMCs), sampled when the disease was refractory, from a patient treated with antithyroid drugs. V and J are TRBV14 and TRBJ1-4; D call uncertain. This sequence originates from a female donor with Graves disease. The CDR3 bases are TGTGCCAGCAGCCAAGATAGGTTGGCCCAATCCAATGAAAAACTGTTTTTT. Its protein product is CASSQDRLAQSNEKLFF.